The clone carrying this T cell receptor beta chain has just a few counts. Its target is not known. This specimen comes from a study of T cell repertoires in cytomegalovirus infection. Across the whole study: HLA-C-restricted CMV epitopes, recently identified, and well-studied HLA-B-restricted ones were used by the study. Carrying CMV and the relevant HLA type showed in public TCR beta signatures. Overall study results and limits: HLA-C-restricted CMV-specific TCR beta clonotypes prevailed in the ex vivo response.

The germline V gene encodes CDR1 LNHDA and CDR2 SQIVND (reference sequence). This CDR3 has 17 amino acids. Deletions cut 4 bases from V and 6 bases from J, with 22 bases between. TCRdb processed the reads anew with MiXCR; each CDR3 protein has one entry. Here the sample spans tens of thousands of distinct CDR3 sequences, about a fifth being singletons. The chain recombines TRBV19 with TRBJ2-1; D is possibly TRBD1 (5 bases). The input for sequencing was CD8+ T cells from cultured PBMCs, taken from culture after CMV antigen stimulation. The TCR was taken from a human donor in good health (CMV status not recorded). Some clones in this sample may be carry-over from other donors' samples. In DNA form, the CDR3 reads TGTGCCAGTAGTACTACAGGTAAAGAGGATTTAGTCAATGAGCAGTTCTTC. Translated, it gives CASSTTGKEDLVNEQFF.